The 8 T cell receptor beta chains below all came from one sample that was sequenced in a study of vaccination and CD4 T cells after COVID-19. Their target antigens are unknown. Researchers used the Oncomine TCR Beta short-read assay to sequence DNA from cultured CD4+ T cells. TCRdb redid the calling of the PCR reads with MiXCR, one entry per CDR3 protein. The sample has more than 9,000 distinct CDR3 sequences; 45% to 70% are singletons. Treatment of the sample: approximately 11-day PBMC culture with coronavirus spike peptide pools or control peptides (ViraFEST assay). Sequenced sample: CD4+ T cells from blood, cultured in vitro. These receptors were taken from a human donor who had recovered from COVID-19.

The gene calls are TRBV20-1 and TRBJ2-7, with D maybe TRBD1 (5 bases). In germline, CDR1 is DFQATT, CDR2 SNEGSKA (reference sequence). V lost 2 bases to trimming and J lost 0 bases, with 11 bases between them. The CDR3 contains 14 residues. The CDR3 sequence: CSARSMTVSYEQYF. The CDR3 DNA sequence: TGCAGTGCTAGATCGATGACAGTCTCCTACGAGCAGTACTTC.

This clonotype was seen a handful of times. This chain uses TRBV12-3 or TRBV12-4 with TRBJ1-1; 8 nucleotides align to TRBD1. The CDR3 runs 13 residues. Losses at the gene ends were 3 bases for V and 7 bases for J; bases not matched to a gene: 4. CDR3 in DNA: TGTGCCAGCAGTTTTCAGGGGGCGGGTGAAGCTTTCTTT. It codes for CASSFQGAGEAFF.

The genes are TRBV28 and TRBJ1-2; TRBD1 matches at 11 bases. The CDR3 is 15 amino acids. Germline V gene sequence: CDR1 MDHEN, CDR2 SYDVKM. Losses at the gene ends were 6 bases for V and 4 bases for J; bases not matched to a gene: 7. CDR3 protein: CASRTPGQGGYGYTF. Here the CDR3 DNA reads TGTGCCAGCAGGACTCCGGGACAGGGGGGCTATGGCTACACCTTC.

The J gene is TRBJ2-5, the V gene TRBV25-1; 11 nucleotides agree with TRBD2. The CDR3 has 14 residues. The germline V gene has CDR1 MGHDK and CDR2 SYGVNS. V trimming: 8 bases; J trimming: 1 base; junction bases outside the gene matches: 3. DNA for the CDR3: TGTGCCAGCGTAGCGGGAGGGCCCCAAGAGACCCAGTACTTC. Translated, it gives CASVAGGPQETQYF. Variable domain in full (rest from reference TRBV25-1 and TRBJ2-5): EADIYQTPRYLVIGTGKKITLECSQTMGHDKMYWYQQDPGMELHLIHYSYGVNSTEKGDLSSESTVSRIRTEHFPLTLESARPSHTSQYLCASVAGGPQETQYFGPGTRLLVL.

This chain links TRBV24-1 with TRBJ2-3; D unresolved. Trimming took 9 bases from V and 2 from J, leaving 17 bases between them. CDR1 is KGHDR and CDR2 is SFDVKD in the germline V gene. The CDR3 runs 15 residues. In nucleotides, the CDR3 is TGTGCCACCTCTGGGTTCGGTCGGTCCACAGATACGCAGTATTTT. Protein: CATSGFGRSTDTQYF.

The V and J genes are TRBV18 and TRBJ1-1, with 7 nucleotides matching TRBD1. Germline lookup yields CDR1 KGHSH and CDR2 LQKENI. This CDR3 comprises 14 residues. Unmatched junction bases numbered 4, after V lost 3 bases and J lost 3 bases. The CDR3 here is CASSPNRGYTEAFF. The CDR3 DNA is TGTGCCAGCTCACCGAACAGGGGTTACACTGAAGCTTTCTTT.

This clonotype was counted only a few times. This sequence joins TRBV6-5 and TRBJ1-2, with a weak D call TRBD1 (5 bases). CDR1 is MNHEY and CDR2 is SVGAGI in the germline V gene. This CDR3 is built from 14 residues. V gave up 4 bases and J gave up 2 bases, with 11 bases separating them. DNA of the CDR3: TGTGCCAGCAGTTCTGTCAGGGCAAACTATGGCTACACCTTC. This encodes CASSSVRANYGYTF.

This clonotype appeared once. This chain uses TRBV12-5 with TRBJ2-7; no definite D call. Trimming cost V 0 bases and J 5 bases, with 5 bases left between them. Germline-derived CDR1 and CDR2 are LGHNT and FRNRAP. CDR3 size: 12 residues. The CDR3 DNA sequence: TGTGCTAGTGGTTTGGTGGTGGACGAGCAGTACTTC. It translates to CASGLVVDEQYF.